This T cell receptor (beta chain) derives from a study of radiation and T cells in renal cell carcinoma (dated by TCRdb to about 2020). With regard to the full study: Samples came from a clinical trial, in which primary renal cell carcinomas received 15 Gy stereotactic body radiation therapy followed by nephrectomy 4 weeks later. In total, approximately 53 samples underwent TCR beta sequencing: 25 or so tumors plus 27 peripheral blood samples. Across all 50 or so samples, several million unique CDR3 nucleotide sequences, encoding about 2,700,000 unique CDR3 amino acid sequences, were identified.

Study-wide conclusions, independent of this receptor: Effects of radiation dose or scheduling on the TCR repertoire could not be addressed with the single-armed trial design. In blood, the top tumor clonotypes increased between baseline and 2 weeks post-radiation and then shrank by 4 weeks, which suggests that tumor-resident clones expanded only transiently. Because pretreatment tumor biopsies were not available, the baseline intratumoral presence of clonotypes could not be determined. Blood repertoire dynamics were not followed beyond 4 weeks after treatment.

Counted from cysteine to phenylalanine, this CDR3 has 17 amino acids. Solely the CDR3 DNA is kept, with 51 bases framed from the first base. From the germline V gene, CDR1 is MGHRA and CDR2 is YSYEKL. The V end gives up 1 base and the J end 4 bases, leaving 12 bases in the junction not matched to a gene. Interpreted using the paper, the time point label stands for: blood 2 weeks post-SBRT. The treatment or condition label here, explained by the study, means: 15 Gy SBRT to primary tumor, nephrectomy 4 weeks later. To follow tumor-enriched clonotypes, serial peripheral blood was collected from radiation-treated patients at baseline and at 2 weeks and 4 weeks after SBRT. Every patient's renal cell carcinoma showed clear cell pathology. The QIAamp DNA Blood Mini Kit (Qiagen) was used to prepare genomic DNA for TCR sequencing. The analyses included just those samples that passed every quality control check.

This clone showed up just once. Its antigen is currently not known. One base away there is no much larger clone; base qualities are not given. The immunoSEQ kit was used, according to the manufacturer's recommendations, to generate TCR beta libraries from genomic DNA. To prepare libraries, a first multiplex PCR with proprietary primers was run, followed by a second PCR that added unique barcodes, and a bead cleanup was done after each round. A kit-provided positive control reaction and a negative control reaction were included in every sample batch. The final libraries underwent checking on an Agilent 4200 TapeStation D1000 ScreenTape, volumetric pooling, and quantification by qPCR. An Illumina NextSeq500 fitted with a MidOutput 150-cycle cartridge performed the sequencing, running 156 Read1 cycles and 15 Index1 cycles with the kit's custom primers. The pooled library was loaded at about 0.98 pM, with an approximately 20% PhiX control spiked in. In the source study's methods: The vendor-processed data were analyzed in R, and a clonotype was defined as all T cells that share the same CDR3 nucleotide sequence. In the clone abundance analyses, frequencies in each sample were normalized to that sample's 10,000 most abundant clones. Public T cell clones, which averaged fewer than five per sample, were excluded before analysis. Tumor-enriched and baseline blood-enriched clonotypes were defined by at least a 32-fold difference in abundance between compartments. A beta-binomial differential abundance model was applied to find clonotypes that expanded or contracted between blood time points. Tumor-blood repertoire similarity was measured with the Baroni-Urbani and Buser coefficient, and group comparisons used two-tailed Wilcoxon tests in R. TCRdb stores this immuneACCESS table with in-frame sequences only. Part of the clones is absent; in the studies checked, under half of the shortfall reflects unresolved V genes, and no reason is known for the rest. V and J calls and clone size are as listed in that table; D and trimming were resolved from the DNA. The sample records about 150,000 clones, roughly 89% of which are singletons. The leading ten clones occupy over 10% of the sample.

This TCR was recovered from a woman in her forties or fifties with renal cell carcinoma. The material sequenced was blood, taken from a patient whose treatment included radiotherapy and nephrectomy. The chain couples TRBV4-1 to TRBJ1-2, and 7 junction bases match TRBD1. The CDR3 region reads CASSQAPTGSLSYGYTF. In nucleotides, the sequence is TGCGCCAGCAGCCAAGCCCCGACAGGGTCTCTTAGCTATGGCTACACCTTC.